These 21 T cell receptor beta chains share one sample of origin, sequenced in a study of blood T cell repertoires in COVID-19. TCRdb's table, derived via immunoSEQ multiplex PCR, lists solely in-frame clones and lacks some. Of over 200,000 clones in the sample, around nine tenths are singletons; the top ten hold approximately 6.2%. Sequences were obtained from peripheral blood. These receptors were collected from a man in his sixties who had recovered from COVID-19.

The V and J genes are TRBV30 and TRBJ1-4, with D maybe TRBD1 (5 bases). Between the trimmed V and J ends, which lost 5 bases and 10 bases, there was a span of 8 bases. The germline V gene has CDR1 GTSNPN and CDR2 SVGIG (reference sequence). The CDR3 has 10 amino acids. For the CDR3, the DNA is TGTGCCTGGGGGGGGAGAAAACTGTTTTTT. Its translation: CAWGGRKLFF.

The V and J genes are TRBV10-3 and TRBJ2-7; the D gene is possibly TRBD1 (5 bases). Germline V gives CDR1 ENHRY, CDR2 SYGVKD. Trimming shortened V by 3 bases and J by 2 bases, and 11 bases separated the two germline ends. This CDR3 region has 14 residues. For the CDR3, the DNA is TGTGCCATCAGTGACCCCGGACAAGCCTACGAGCAGTACTTC. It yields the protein CAISDPGQAYEQYF.

As DNA, the CDR3 is TGCGCCAGCAGCCTGGGACTAGCACCTAGCACAGATACGCAGTATTTT. Translated, it gives CASSLGLAPSTDTQYF. This chain joins TRBV5-1 and TRBJ2-3, with 9 bases matching TRBD2. The junction had 6 bases not matched to a gene; V was cut back by 4 bases and J by 0 bases. The CDR3 is 16 residues long. Germline V gives CDR1 SGHRS, CDR2 YFSETQ.

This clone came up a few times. The CDR3 DNA reads TGCAGCGTGGGACAGGGGATGAACACCGGGGAGCTGTTTTTT. Its translation is CSVGQGMNTGELFF. The chain recombines TRBV29-1 with TRBJ2-2; 10 bases line up with TRBD1. This CDR3 is 14 amino acids long. The trim removed 6 bases at V and 1 base at J, leaving 2 bases unmatched. Germline V gene sequence: CDR1 SQVTM, CDR2 ANQGSEA.

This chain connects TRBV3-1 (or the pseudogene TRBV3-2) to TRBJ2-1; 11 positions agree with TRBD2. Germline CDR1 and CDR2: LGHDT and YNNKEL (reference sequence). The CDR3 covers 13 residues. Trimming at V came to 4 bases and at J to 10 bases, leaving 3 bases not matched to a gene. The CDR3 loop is CASSRGLAEEQFF. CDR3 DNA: TGTGCCAGCAGCCGGGGACTAGCGGAAGAGCAGTTCTTC.

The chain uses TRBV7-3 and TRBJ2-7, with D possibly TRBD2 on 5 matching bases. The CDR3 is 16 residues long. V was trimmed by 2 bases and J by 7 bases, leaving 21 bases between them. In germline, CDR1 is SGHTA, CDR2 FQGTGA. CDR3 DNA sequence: TGTGCCAGCAGCTTAGAGGCAGCACTACCTGGGAGTGAGCAGTACTTC. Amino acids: CASSLEAALPGSEQYF.

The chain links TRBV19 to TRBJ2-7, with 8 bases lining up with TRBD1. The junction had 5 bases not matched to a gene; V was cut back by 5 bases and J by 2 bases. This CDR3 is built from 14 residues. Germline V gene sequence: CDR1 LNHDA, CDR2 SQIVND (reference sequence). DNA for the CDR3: TGTGCCAGTAGTCGACAGGGGATAACCTACGAGCAGTACTTC. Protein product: CASSRQGITYEQYF.

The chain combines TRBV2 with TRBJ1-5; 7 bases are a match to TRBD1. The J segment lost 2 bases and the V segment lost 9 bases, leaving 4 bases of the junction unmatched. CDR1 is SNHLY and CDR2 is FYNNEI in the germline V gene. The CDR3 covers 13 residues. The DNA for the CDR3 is TGTGCCAGTGGACAGGAAGGCAATCAGCCCCAGCATTTT. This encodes CASGQEGNQPQHF.

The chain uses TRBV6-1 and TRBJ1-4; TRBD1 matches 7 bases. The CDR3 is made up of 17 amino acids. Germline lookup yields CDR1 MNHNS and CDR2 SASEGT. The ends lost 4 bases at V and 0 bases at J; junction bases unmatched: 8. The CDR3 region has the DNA TGTGCCAGCAGTGTTTCGACAGGGTTTGCAACTAATGAAAAACTGTTTTTT. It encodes CASSVSTGFATNEKLFF.

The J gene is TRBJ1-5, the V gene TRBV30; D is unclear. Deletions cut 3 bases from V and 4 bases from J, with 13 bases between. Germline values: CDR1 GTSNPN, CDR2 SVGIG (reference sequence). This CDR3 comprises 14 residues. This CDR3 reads CAWSPGLTNQPQHF. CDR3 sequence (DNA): TGTGCCTGGAGCCCTGGCCTTACGAATCAGCCCCAGCATTTT. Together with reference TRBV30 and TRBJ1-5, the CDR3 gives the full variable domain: SQTIHQWPATLVQPVGSPLSLECTVEGTSNPNLYWYRQAAGRGLQLLFYSVGIGQISSEVPQNLSASRPQDRQFILSSKKLLLSDSGFYLCAWSPGLTNQPQHFGDGTRLSIL.

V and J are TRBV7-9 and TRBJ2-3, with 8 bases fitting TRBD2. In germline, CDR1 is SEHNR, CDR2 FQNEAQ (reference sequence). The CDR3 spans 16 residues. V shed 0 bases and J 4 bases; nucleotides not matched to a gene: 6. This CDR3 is CASSLASGSGADTQYF. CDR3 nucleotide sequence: TGTGCCAGCAGCTTAGCGAGCGGGAGTGGAGCAGATACGCAGTATTTT. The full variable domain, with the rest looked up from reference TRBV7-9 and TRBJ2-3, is DTGVSQNPRHKITKRGQNVTFRCDPISEHNRLYWYRQTLGQGPEFLTYFQNEAQLEKSRLLSDRFSAERPKGSFSTLEIQRTEQGDSAMYLCASSLASGSGADTQYFGPGTRLTVL.

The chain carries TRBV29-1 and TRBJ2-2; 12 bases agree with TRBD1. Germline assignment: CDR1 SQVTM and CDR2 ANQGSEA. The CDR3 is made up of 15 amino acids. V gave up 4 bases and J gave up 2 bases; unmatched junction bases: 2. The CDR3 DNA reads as TGCAGCGTTGCCGGGACAGGGGGCAACACCGGGGAGCTGTTTTTT. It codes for CSVAGTGGNTGELFF.

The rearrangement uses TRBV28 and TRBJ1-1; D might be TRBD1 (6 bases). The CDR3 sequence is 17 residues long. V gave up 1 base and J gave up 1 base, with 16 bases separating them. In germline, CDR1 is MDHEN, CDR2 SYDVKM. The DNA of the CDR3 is TGTGCCAGCAGTTTATTAGGGGGGGGGTATCCGAACACTGAAGCTTTCTTT. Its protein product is CASSLLGGGYPNTEAFF.

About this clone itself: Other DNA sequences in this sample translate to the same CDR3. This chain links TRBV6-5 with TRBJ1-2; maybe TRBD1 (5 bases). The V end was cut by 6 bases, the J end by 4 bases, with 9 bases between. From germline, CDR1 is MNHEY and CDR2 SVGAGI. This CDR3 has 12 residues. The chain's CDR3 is CASRGQGYGYTF. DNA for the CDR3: TGTGCCAGCAGGGGGCAGGGCTATGGCTACACCTTC.

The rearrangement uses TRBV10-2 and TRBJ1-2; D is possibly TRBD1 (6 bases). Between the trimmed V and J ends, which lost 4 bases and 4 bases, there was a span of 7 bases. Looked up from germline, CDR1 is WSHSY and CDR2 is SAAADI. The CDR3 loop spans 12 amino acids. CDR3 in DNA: TGCGCCAGCAGTGGGGGGCTCTATGGCTACACCTTC. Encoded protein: CASSGGLYGYTF.

The CDR3 DNA sequence: TGTGCCAGCAGCTTAGAGGCTAGCGGTTCCTCCAGTGAGCAGTTCTTC. This sequence encodes CASSLEASGSSSEQFF. This chain links TRBV7-7 with TRBJ2-1; TRBD2 aligns across 7 bases. Germline V gene lookup returns CDR1 SSHAT and CDR2 FNYEAQ (reference sequence). J was trimmed by 9 bases and V by 1 base; bases with no gene match: 12. This CDR3 has 16 residues.

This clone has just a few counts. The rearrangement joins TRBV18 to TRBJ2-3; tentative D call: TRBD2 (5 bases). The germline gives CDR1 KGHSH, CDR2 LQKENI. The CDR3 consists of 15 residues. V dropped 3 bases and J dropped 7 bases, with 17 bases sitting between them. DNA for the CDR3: TGTGCCAGCTCACCCGCCGTCGGTAGGAGGTATACGCAGTATTTT. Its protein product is CASSPAVGRRYTQYF.

The CDR3 DNA follows: TGTGCCAGCAGCCCCGCTAAGGGGGCGGGTAAGAACACTGAAGCTTTCTTT. Its translation is CASSPAKGAGKNTEAFF. This chain uses TRBV5-4 with TRBJ1-1, with 7 positions matching TRBD1. Germline assignment: CDR1 SGHNT and CDR2 YYREEE (reference sequence). The V segment lost 4 bases and the J segment 1 base; nucleotides outside the gene matches: 13. This CDR3 contains 17 residues. Looking up the rest from reference TRBV5-4 and TRBJ1-1 gives the full variable domain: ETGVTQSPTHLIKTRGQQVTLRCSSQSGHNTVSWYQQALGQGPQFIFQYYREEENGRGNFPPRFSGLQFPNYSSELNVNALELDDSALYLCASSPAKGAGKNTEAFFGQGTRLTVV.

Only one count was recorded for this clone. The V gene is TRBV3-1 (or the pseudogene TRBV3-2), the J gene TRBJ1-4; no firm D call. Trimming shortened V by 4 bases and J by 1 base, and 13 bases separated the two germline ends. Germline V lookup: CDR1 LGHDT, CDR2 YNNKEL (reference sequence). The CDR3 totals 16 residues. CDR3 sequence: CASSPPGLGTNEKLFF. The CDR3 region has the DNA TGTGCCAGCAGCCCCCCTGGACTGGGAACTAATGAAAAACTGTTTTTT.

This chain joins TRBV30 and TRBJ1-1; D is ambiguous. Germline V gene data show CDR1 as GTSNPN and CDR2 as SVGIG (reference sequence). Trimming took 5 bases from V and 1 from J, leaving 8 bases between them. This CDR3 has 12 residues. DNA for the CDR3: TGTGCCTGGGGTCCCCAGAACACTGAAGCTTTCTTT. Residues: CAWGPQNTEAFF. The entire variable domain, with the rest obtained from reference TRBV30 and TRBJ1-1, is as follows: SQTIHQWPATLVQPVGSPLSLECTVEGTSNPNLYWYRQAAGRGLQLLFYSVGIGQISSEVPQNLSASRPQDRQFILSSKKLLLSDSGFYLCAWGPQNTEAFFGQGTRLTVV.

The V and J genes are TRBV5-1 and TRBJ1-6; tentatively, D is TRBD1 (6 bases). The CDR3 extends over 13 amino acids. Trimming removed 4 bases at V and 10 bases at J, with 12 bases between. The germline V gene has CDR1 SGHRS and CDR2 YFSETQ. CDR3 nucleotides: TGCGCCAGCAGCGAGGGCAGGGGATCACCCCTCCACTTT. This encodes CASSEGRGSPLHF. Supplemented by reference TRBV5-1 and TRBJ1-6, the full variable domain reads KAGVTQTPRYLIKTRGQQVTLSCSPISGHRSVSWYQQTPGQGLQFLFEYFSETQRNKGNFPGRFSGRQFSNSRSEMNVSTLELGDSALYLCASSEGRGSPLHFGNGTRLTVT.